This note documents a single T cell receptor beta chain sequence. The data belong to a study of blood T cell repertoires in COVID-19. About the study: Samples of COVID-19 (acute and convalescent) were obtained from the United States, Italy and Spain. In each case, the material was cDNA or gDNA derived from T cells, B-cell-depleted T cells, or PBMCs.

Germline loops: CDR1 MNHEY, CDR2 SVGAGI. V was clipped by 1 base and J by 11 bases; unmatched bases: 9. This CDR3 spans 16 amino acids. Study processing details: Cell counts per sample came from amplifying reference gene primers. Only in-frame clones appear in the TCRdb table, and some are missing; sequencing was by immunoSEQ multiplex PCR. V, J and clone size are taken as reported in that table, and D and trimming were inferred from the DNA itself. Here the sample spans about 200,000 clones, approximately 78% being singletons. Material for sequencing was peripheral blood. The V call is TRBV6-5, the J call TRBJ2-1, with 12 bases identical to TRBD1. The origin of this receptor is a woman in her seventies with COVID-19, enrolled during active disease. The CDR3 sequence is CASSYWGQGALKKQFF. In nucleotides, the CDR3 is TGTGCCAGCAGTTACTGGGGACAGGGGGCTTTGAAGAAGCAGTTCTTC.